Below, 22 T cell receptor beta chains from the same sample are listed, as sequenced in a study of identical twins. TCRdb called the 5' RACE reads again in MiXCR, with one record for every CDR3 protein. The table includes 350,000 to 400,000 distinct CDR3 sequences, approximately 10% detected once. Source material: naive T cells sorted from blood. The receptors shown here come from a woman between 45 and 60 years old in good health.

This clonotype has at least ten counts. The chain is built from TRBV15 and TRBJ1-5, with TRBD1 matching 9 bases. V gave up 4 bases and J gave up 6 bases; unmatched junction bases: 7. The CDR3 loop spans 15 amino acids. CDR1 is LNHNV and CDR2 is YYDKDF in the germline V gene (reference sequence). In DNA form, the CDR3 reads TGTGCCACCAGCAAGGGACAGGGCCTACTTCAGCCCCAGCATTTT. This codes for CATSKGQGLLQPQHF.

The sample holds a few counts of this clonotype. This chain connects TRBV6-5 to TRBJ1-2, with TRBD1 identical over 8 bases. From germline, CDR1 is MNHEY and CDR2 SVGAGI. CDR3 size: 15 residues. After removal of 4 bases from V and 8 bases from J, the junction contained 12 bases not matched to a gene. The CDR3 is CASSLNGGTGKGYTF. As DNA, the CDR3 is TGTGCCAGCAGTTTGAACGGGGGGACAGGAAAGGGCTACACCTTC.

There are many counts of this clonotype. V is TRBV28 and J is TRBJ2-2; D possibly uses TRBD1 or TRBD2 (5 bases each). CDR3 length equals 18 residues. Germline loops: CDR1 MDHEN, CDR2 SYDVKM. The germline V and J ends were trimmed by 8 bases and 4 bases, with 26 bases remaining between them. CDR3 loop: CASQVPTGTRRPTGELFF. Here the CDR3 DNA reads TGTGCCAGCCAAGTGCCAACCGGGACCCGGAGACCCACCGGGGAGCTGTTTTTT.

This clonotype was seen repeatedly, ten times or more. J is TRBJ2-2 and V is TRBV12-3 or TRBV12-4; TRBD2 is a possible D gene (5 bases). CDR3 length: 16 residues. The ends were cut back, 7 bases at V and 1 base at J, with 16 bases in the middle. The CDR3 is CASKSHGGGNTGELFF. For the CDR3, the DNA is TGTGCCAGCAAGAGCCACGGAGGCGGGAACACCGGGGAGCTGTTTTTT.

The table lists this clonotype with many counts. The chain combines TRBV20-1 with TRBJ2-3, with TRBD1 identical over 7 bases. With V trimmed by 3 bases and J by 6 bases, 9 bases remained unmatched. Germline-derived CDR1 and CDR2 are DFQATT and SNEGSKA (reference sequence). This CDR3 has 14 amino acids. The CDR3, as DNA: TGCAGTGCTAGGGAGACAGGGTCATTGGATACGCAGTATTTT. As protein: CSARETGSLDTQYF.

This clonotype was found a few times. This chain's CDR3 is CSASRDRRETQYF. CDR3 nucleotides: TGCAGTGCTAGCCGGGACAGGAGAGAGACCCAGTACTTC. V usage is TRBV20-1 and J usage is TRBJ2-5; 8 positions match TRBD1. CDR1 DFQATT and CDR2 SNEGSKA come from the germline V gene (reference sequence). This CDR3 is 13 amino acids long. The ends lost 3 bases at V and 4 bases at J; junction bases unmatched: 4.

At least ten counts were recorded for this clonotype. The chain employs TRBV5-1 and TRBJ1-4; D is possibly TRBD1 (5 bases). Germline CDR1 reads SGHRS; CDR2 reads YFSETQ. CDR3 length: 15 amino acids. V lost 0 bases and J 5 bases, leaving 11 bases between the germline ends. The CDR3 DNA follows: TGCGCCAGCAGCTTGGACGGGACGGGGAATGAAAAACTGTTTTTT. Its protein is CASSLDGTGNEKLFF. The entire variable domain, with the rest obtained from reference TRBV5-1 and TRBJ1-4, is as follows: KAGVTQTPRYLIKTRGQQVTLSCSPISGHRSVSWYQQTPGQGLQFLFEYFSETQRNKGNFPGRFSGRQFSNSRSEMNVSTLELGDSALYLCASSLDGTGNEKLFFGSGTQLSVL.

As for this clonotype: A much larger clone differs from this one at a single base, so this may be a read error. The rearrangement links TRBV5-1 to TRBJ2-1, with 7 bases aligning to TRBD2. Trimming removed 0 bases from V and 7 bases from J; junction bases left unmatched: 13. The CDR3 is 17 amino acids. CDR1 is SGHRS, CDR2 YFSETQ, per germline. CDR3 bases: TGCGCCAGCAGCTTGGTGTGTTTGGGCGGGAGCATAAATGAGCAGTTCTTC. Its protein is CASSLVCLGGSINEQFF.

The gene calls are TRBV20-1 and TRBJ2-7; D could derive from TRBD1 or TRBD2 (6 bases each). The CDR3 consists of 15 residues. Germline CDR1 reads DFQATT; CDR2 reads SNEGSKA (reference sequence). V lost 6 bases and J lost 0, with 18 bases in between. CDR3 residues: CSAKRGAGTSYEQYF. Written as DNA, the CDR3 is TGCAGTGCAAAAAGGGGGGCGGGAACCTCCTACGAGCAGTACTTC.

The sample holds a few counts of this clonotype. This rearrangement joins TRBV24-1 to TRBJ2-5, with 10 bases that match TRBD2. J gave up 5 bases and V 9 bases, and 8 bases lay outside the gene matches. Per germline, CDR1 KGHDR and CDR2 SFDVKD. CDR3 length: 14 residues. CDR3 bases: TGTGCCACCTCCGTGGCTAGCGGGAGTGAGACCCAGTACTTC. Translating it yields CATSVASGSETQYF.

This clonotype was picked up a small number of times. This sequence joins TRBV27 and TRBJ2-5; possibly TRBD1 for D (6 bases). The CDR3 consists of 12 residues. Germline CDR1 is MNHEY and CDR2 is SMNVEV (reference sequence). Trimming cost V 7 bases and J 2 bases, with 8 bases left between them. CDR3 residues: CASKRGQETQYF. The CDR3 DNA follows: TGTGCCAGCAAAAGGGGGCAAGAGACCCAGTACTTC.

This clonotype has only a few counts. The chain joins TRBV5-6 to TRBJ2-1; TRBD2 aligns across 13 bases. Germline V lookup: CDR1 SGHDT, CDR2 YYEEEE. The CDR3 spans 19 residues. J gave up 7 bases and V 2 bases, and 15 bases lay outside the gene matches. In DNA, the CDR3 is TGTGCCAGCAGCTTTCCGACAGGGGGACTAGCGGGACCCTTAAATGAGCAGTTCTTC. Amino acid sequence: CASSFPTGGLAGPLNEQFF.

V is TRBV5-1 and J is TRBJ2-2, with TRBD2 identical over 10 bases. The CDR3 loop spans 16 amino acids. Losses at the gene ends were 2 bases for V and 7 bases for J; bases not matched to a gene: 8. Germline assignment: CDR1 SGHRS and CDR2 YFSETQ. CDR3 amino acids: CASSLYLAGEFGELFF. The CDR3 bases are TGCGCCAGCAGCTTATACCTAGCGGGAGAATTCGGGGAGCTGTTTTTT.

The chain is built from TRBV11-3 and TRBJ2-4; the match to TRBD2 covers 9 bases. Germline V CDR1 and CDR2: SGHNT, YENEEA. With V trimmed by 5 bases and J by 3 bases, 2 bases remained unmatched. The length of the CDR3 is 14 residues. This chain's CDR3 is CASSRGGGKNIQYF. The CDR3 region has the DNA TGTGCCAGCAGCCGCGGGGGGGGCAAAAACATTCAGTACTTC.

The chain has TRBV18 and TRBJ1-1, with TRBD1 as a possible D gene (5 bases). This CDR3 contains 15 residues. V was trimmed by 0 bases and J by 5 bases, leaving 13 bases between them. Germline V gene data show CDR1 as KGHSH and CDR2 as LQKENI. The CDR3 DNA is TGTGCCAGCTCACCACCGGGGGTCGTAGGAACTGAAGCTTTCTTT. Its protein is CASSPPGVVGTEAFF.

This clonotype has a handful of counts. The chain recombines TRBV12-3 or TRBV12-4 with TRBJ2-5; D is unclear. Trimming pared 5 bases from V and 2 bases from J, leaving 6 bases between. The CDR3 totals 12 residues. The CDR3 loop is CASSRRQETQYF. In nucleotides, the CDR3 is TGTGCCAGCAGTCGAAGGCAAGAGACCCAGTACTTC.

This clonotype was picked up many times. This chain uses TRBV3-1 with TRBJ1-2, with D uncertain. The CDR3 runs to 11 residues. Trimming cost V 3 bases and J 4 bases, with 3 bases left between them. Germline CDR1 reads LGHDT; CDR2 reads YNNKEL (reference sequence). The CDR3 loop is CASSQAYGYTF. The DNA of the CDR3 is TGTGCCAGCAGCCAGGCCTATGGCTACACCTTC.

This clonotype showed up many times. The chain couples TRBV12-3 or TRBV12-4 to TRBJ2-5, with 9 positions matching TRBD2. This CDR3 has 16 amino acids. The junction had 8 bases not matched to a gene; V was cut back by 4 bases and J by 2 bases. Here the CDR3 DNA reads TGTGCCAGCAGTTCCGCGCTTACTAGCGGGCAAGAGACCCAGTACTTC. Protein sequence: CASSSALTSGQETQYF.

This clonotype has only a few counts. V gene TRBV28 combines with J gene TRBJ1-4; 7 nucleotides line up with TRBD1. Germline V gene data show CDR1 as MDHEN and CDR2 as SYDVKM. Germline trimming cut 4 bases from V and 14 bases from J; bases unmatched to any gene: 10. The CDR3 sequence is 13 residues long. The DNA of the CDR3 is TGTGCCAGCAGTTCGGGACAGCTGGTGTGGCTGTTTTTT. Translating it yields CASSSGQLVWLFF.

This chain connects TRBV12-3 or TRBV12-4 to TRBJ2-1, with D possibly matching TRBD1 (5 bases). The CDR3 runs 17 residues. Trimming stripped 4 bases from V and 4 bases from J, with 20 bases between. This CDR3 reads CASSSETGATKYNEQFF. CDR3 nucleotide sequence: TGTGCCAGCAGTTCCGAAACTGGGGCCACCAAGTACAATGAGCAGTTCTTC.

This clonotype was seen a few times. V and J are TRBV4-2 and TRBJ2-1; no definite D call. This CDR3 comprises 13 residues. In germline, CDR1 is LGHNA, CDR2 YNFKEQ. Deletions cut 0 bases from V and 10 bases from J, with 10 bases between. CDR3 DNA: TGTGCCAGCAGCCAAGATACCTACGGCGAGCAGTTCTTC. Its protein is CASSQDTYGEQFF.

This clonotype was seen ten or more times. This chain uses TRBV30 with TRBJ2-2; TRBD1 aligns across 8 bases. Germline V gene data show CDR1 as GTSNPN and CDR2 as SVGIG (reference sequence). V was clipped by 3 bases and J by 6 bases; unmatched bases: 6. This CDR3 contains 14 residues. The CDR3 region is CAWSRTGMAGELFF. The DNA for the CDR3 is TGTGCCTGGAGCAGGACAGGGATGGCCGGGGAGCTGTTTTTT. The complete variable domain, with remaining parts taken from reference TRBV30 and TRBJ2-2, reads SQTIHQWPATLVQPVGSPLSLECTVEGTSNPNLYWYRQAAGRGLQLLFYSVGIGQISSEVPQNLSASRPQDRQFILSSKKLLLSDSGFYLCAWSRTGMAGELFFGEGSRLTVL.